This TCR beta chain was captured in a study of human T cells and chemical hapten exposure. Ten or more counts support this clonotype. Time point indicated: pre-sensitization, week 0. The treatment: therapeutic diphenylcyclopropenone sensitization with weekly scalp DPC. TCRdb recomputed calls from the RACE reads with MiXCR, one row per CDR3 protein. The sample holds 50,000 to 65,000 distinct CDR3 sequences, approximately 8.8% seen once. V lost 4 bases and J lost 8, with 14 bases in between. CDR3 length: 13 residues. Germline V gene lookup returns CDR1 SGHDN and CDR2 FVKESK. This sequence was found in a middle-aged woman with alopecia areata. Some clones in this sample may be carry-over from other donors' samples. The chain carries TRBV14 and TRBJ1-2; tentative D call: TRBD1 (6 bases). Source: whole blood, taken in connection with sensitization to the hapten diphenylcyclopropenone (DPC). The CDR3: CASSRNTGRGYTF. For the CDR3, the DNA is TGTGCCAGCAGCCGGAACACAGGGCGCGGCTACACCTTC.